The TCR beta chain under discussion was sequenced for a study of T-cell memory formation after mild COVID-19. The study's findings and limits: The study found contracting CD4+ clones mainly in CM and EM and contracting CD8+ clones in EMRA. Clones that shrank (day 15 to 85) were balanced CD4/CD8, whereas later expanders leaned CD4+. Some clones that responded were present in memory (sampled pre-infection), which suggests cross-reactive memory joined. Second-wave clones peaking on day 37 lacked confirmed SARS-CoV-2 specificity.

This clonotype was seen a handful of times. Its antigen remains unidentified. V was clipped by 2 bases and J by 10 bases, with 6 bases between them. Germline CDR1 is MDHEN and CDR2 is SYDVKM. The length of the CDR3 is 11 residues. TCRdb re-derived calls from the 5' RACE reads in MiXCR, one entry per CDR3 protein. The repertoire includes a few hundred thousand distinct CDR3 sequences, roughly 22% of them detected once, and approximately 8% sits in the top ten. The source material was PBMCs or a T cell subset sorted from them (not recorded which). This clonotype was sampled from an adult woman who had mild COVID-19 (a few samples of this study predate the infection). Cell type and time point are not known. The chain joins TRBV28 to TRBJ2-1; no clear D. The CDR3 spells CASSLRWEQFF. The CDR3 region has the DNA TGTGCCAGCAGTTTAAGGTGGGAGCAGTTCTTC.